This TCR beta chain came from a study of T cells in Graves' hyperthyroidism and ophthalmopathy. The CDR3 is 16 amino acids. V was pared by 5 bases and J by 6 bases, with 20 bases between. Per germline, CDR1 MDHEN and CDR2 SYDVKM. Notes on the study in general: Expanded thyroid clonotypes (above 0.001) were mostly also found in blood.

Orbital computed tomography and thyroid ultrasound, together with serum TRAb and thyroxine and clinical symptoms, were used for diagnoses. Blood dates from first hyperthyroidism diagnosis, before any ophthalmopathy symptoms. Over 9 ml of fresh peripheral blood supplied the PBMCs. Turning to this clonotype: Its antigen is undetermined.

TCR beta CDR3 sequences were amplified from RNA transcripts. The study used the HTBI primer set for a first-round RT-PCR of the TCR CDR3. TCRdb fed the multiplex PCR reads into MiXCR, producing one record per CDR3 protein. The data show 150,000 or so distinct CDR3 sequences, over 20% seen once. Sequencing was performed on blood. The clonotype was recovered from a woman in her fifties or sixties with Graves' hyperthyroidism that later progressed to Graves' ophthalmopathy. The chain joins TRBV28 to TRBJ1-5; D is unclear. Here the CDR3 DNA reads TGTGCCAGCAGTCACCCCTTGGGCAGAATAGCTCAGCCCCAGCATTTT. Residues: CASSHPLGRIAQPQHF.